The entry that follows covers one TCR beta chain sequence. The germline V gene encodes CDR1 SGHKS and CDR2 YYEKEE (reference sequence). The CDR3 has 18 residues. Trimming took off 0 bases at V and 0 bases at J, with 18 bases between the two ends. Profiling relied on immunoSEQ multiplex PCR, and the TCRdb table lists in-frame clones only, not all of them. This table holds hundreds of thousands of clones, 70% to 90% found once. This entry belongs to a study of shared T cell receptors in the human thymus. These data were likewise used in another study, on human thymus T cells. That paper notes: Donor material was obtained from healthy Finnish infants undergoing corrective surgery for congenital heart defects. During corrective heart surgery, resections were taken, and the thymus tissue came from them. The authors found apparently biased V and J gene usage in thymic and blood repertoires. As related research reported, thymic repertoires overlapped highly among unrelated individuals.

The rearrangement links TRBV5-5 to TRBJ1-1, with D possibly being TRBD1 (6 bases). Sequencing used thymocytes. This sequence originates from a boy under three years old with a congenital heart defect. In DNA, the CDR3 is TGTGCCAGCAGCTTGGGATCTGAGGGGGAAGGGGTGAACACTGAAGCTTTCTTT. This sequence encodes CASSLGSEGEGVNTEAFF. Filled out from reference TRBV5-5 and TRBJ1-1, the complete variable domain reads DAGVTQSPTHLIKTRGQQVTLRCSPISGHKSVSWYQQVLGQGPQFIFQYYEKEERGRGNFPDRFSARQFPNYSSELNVNALLLGDSALYLCASSLGSEGEGVNTEAFFGQGTRLTVV.